This T cell receptor (beta chain) was recorded in a study of human T cells and chemical hapten exposure. Stated time point: pre-sensitization, week 0. As to treatment: therapeutic diphenylcyclopropenone sensitization with weekly scalp DPC. Overall study findings and caveats: TCRs at a frequency above 1 in 1000 stayed unchanged with DPC sensitization. Expanded TCRs clustered into significantly more large CDR3 similarity groups than controls, the analysis revealed.

This clonotype was seen a few times. Its cognate antigen is unknown. Original processing notes: Samples contained a median of 95,638 TCRs, with a range of about 23,224 to 700,000. Each CDR3 protein gets one entry after TCRdb re-called the RACE reads with MiXCR. V and J calls and clone size were set by TCRdb, not the authors. The data show about 290,000 distinct CDR3 sequences, around 7.7% seen once. The TCR was taken from a man younger than 35 with alopecia areata. Some clones in this sample may be carry-over from other donors' samples. The source material was whole blood, sampled in connection with sensitization to the hapten diphenylcyclopropenone (DPC).

The CDR3 is CSARPYQGVGNQPQHF. The CDR3 nucleotides are TGCAGTGCTAGACCATACCAGGGAGTTGGCAATCAGCCCCAGCATTTT. This sequence joins TRBV20-1 and TRBJ1-5; possible D gene TRBD1, 5 bases. The germline V gene encodes CDR1 DFQATT and CDR2 SNEGSKA (reference sequence). The CDR3 has 16 residues. The V end was cut by 2 bases, the J end by 2 bases, with 16 bases between.